This T cell receptor (beta chain) was documented in a study of vaccination and CD4 T cells after COVID-19. Cultured CD4+ T cell DNA was sequenced using the Oncomine TCR Beta short-read assay. TCRdb called the PCR reads again in MiXCR, with one record for every CDR3 protein. The sample has 20,000 to 30,000 distinct CDR3 sequences; 35% to 55% are singletons. Between the trimmed V and J ends, which lost 4 bases and 15 bases, there was a span of 16 bases. The CDR3 loop spans 12 amino acids. Per germline, CDR1 MNHEY and CDR2 SVGAGI. On this clonotype: As yet, its antigen is unknown.

Indicated time point: late sampling 161 to 241 days after vaccination in a few convalescent patients. As to treatment: approximately nine-day PBMC culture with coronavirus spike peptide pools or control peptides (ViraFEST assay). ViraFEST stimulated the growth of antigen-specific T cells using peptide pools and subsequently profiled their TCRs by sequencing. The TCR was taken from a human donor who had recovered from COVID-19. The sequences come from CD4+ T cells from blood, cultured in vitro, collected about 7 months after SARS-CoV-2 vaccination. V gene TRBV6-5 combines with J gene TRBJ2-1, with a possible D match to TRBD2 (6 bases). The DNA of the CDR3 is TGTGCCAGCAGTTCCGGGACTCAACCCCCGTTCTTC. Encoded protein: CASSSGTQPPFF.